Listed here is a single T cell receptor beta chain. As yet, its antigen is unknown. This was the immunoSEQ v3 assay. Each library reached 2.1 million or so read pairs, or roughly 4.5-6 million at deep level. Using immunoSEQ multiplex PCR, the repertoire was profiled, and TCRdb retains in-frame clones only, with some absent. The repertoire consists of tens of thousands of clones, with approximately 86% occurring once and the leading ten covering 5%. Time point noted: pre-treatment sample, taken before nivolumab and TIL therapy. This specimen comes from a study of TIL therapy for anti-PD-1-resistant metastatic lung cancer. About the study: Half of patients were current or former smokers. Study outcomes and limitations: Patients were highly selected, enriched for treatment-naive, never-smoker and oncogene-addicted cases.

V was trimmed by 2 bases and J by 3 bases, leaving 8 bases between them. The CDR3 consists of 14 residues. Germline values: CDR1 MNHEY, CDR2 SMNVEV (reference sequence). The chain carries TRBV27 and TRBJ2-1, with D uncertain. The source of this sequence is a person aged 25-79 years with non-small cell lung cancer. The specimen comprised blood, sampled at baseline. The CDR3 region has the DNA TGTGCCAGCAGTTTAAGGGTAGGCTACAATGAGCAGTTCTTC. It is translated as CASSLRVGYNEQFF.